The T cell receptor beta chain described here comes from a study of shared clonotypes between healthy human individuals. Study as a whole: Sampling drew on donors who were two women and three men aged 18 to 49. Overall study results and limits: Having only a few donors restricted how much genetic and exposure-history diversity was captured.

This clone was recorded a few times. Its matching antigen is unknown. Only in-frame clones appear in the TCRdb table, and some are missing; sequencing was by immunoSEQ multiplex PCR. The sample lists roughly 770,000 clones, 90% to 97% occurring once. Terminally differentiated effector memory CD45RA+ cells were excluded by CCR7 positive selection of CD45RO-negative cells. Per the germline V gene, CDR1 is LGHNA and CDR2 is YNFKEQ. Trimming cost V 7 bases and J 4 bases, with 14 bases left between them. The CDR3 extends over 13 amino acids. The receptor was isolated from a man aged 25-40 years in good health. V is TRBV4-2 and J is TRBJ2-7, with a weak D call TRBD1 (5 bases). Sequenced input: naive CD8+ T cells sorted from blood. CDR3 sequence reads: CASTRTQGYEQYF. For the CDR3, the DNA is TGTGCCAGCACCCGAACGCAGGGTTACGAGCAGTACTTC.